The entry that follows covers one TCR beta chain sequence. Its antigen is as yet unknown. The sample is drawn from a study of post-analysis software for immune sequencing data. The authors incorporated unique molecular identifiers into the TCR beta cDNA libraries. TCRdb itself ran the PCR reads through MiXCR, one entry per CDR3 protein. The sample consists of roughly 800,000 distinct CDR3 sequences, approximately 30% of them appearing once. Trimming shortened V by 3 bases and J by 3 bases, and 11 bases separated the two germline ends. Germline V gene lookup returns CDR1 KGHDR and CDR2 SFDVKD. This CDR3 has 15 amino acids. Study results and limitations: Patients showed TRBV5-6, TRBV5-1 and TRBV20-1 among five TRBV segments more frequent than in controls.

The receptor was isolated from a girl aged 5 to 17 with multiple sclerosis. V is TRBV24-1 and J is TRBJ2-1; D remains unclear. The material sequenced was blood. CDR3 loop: CATSDGIRVYNEQFF. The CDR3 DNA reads TGTGCCACCAGTGATGGGATAAGAGTCTACAATGAGCAGTTCTTC.